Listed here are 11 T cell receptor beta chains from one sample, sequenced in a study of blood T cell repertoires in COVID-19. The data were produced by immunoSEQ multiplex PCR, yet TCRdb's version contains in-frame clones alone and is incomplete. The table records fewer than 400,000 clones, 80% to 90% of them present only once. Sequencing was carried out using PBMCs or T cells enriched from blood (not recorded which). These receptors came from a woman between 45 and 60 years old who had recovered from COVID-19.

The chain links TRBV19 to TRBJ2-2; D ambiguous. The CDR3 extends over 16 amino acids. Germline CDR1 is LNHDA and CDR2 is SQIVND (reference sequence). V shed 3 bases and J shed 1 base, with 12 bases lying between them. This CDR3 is CASSIEATVNTGELFF. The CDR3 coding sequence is TGTGCCAGTAGTATCGAGGCGACGGTGAACACCGGGGAGCTGTTTTTT.

CDR3 coding DNA: TGTGCCAGCAGCTTAGTTTCCGTCCTGAGCACAGATACGCAGTATTTT. It codes for CASSLVSVLSTDTQYF. The chain combines TRBV7-2 with TRBJ2-3, with D unresolved. Per germline, CDR1 SGHTA and CDR2 FQGNSA. Trimming took 1 base from V and 0 from J, leaving 11 bases between them. This CDR3 contains 16 residues.

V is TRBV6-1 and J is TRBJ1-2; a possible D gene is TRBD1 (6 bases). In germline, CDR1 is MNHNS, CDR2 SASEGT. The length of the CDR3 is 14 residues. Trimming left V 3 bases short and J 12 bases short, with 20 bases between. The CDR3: CASSDGQGGLEHTF. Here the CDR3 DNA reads TGTGCCAGCAGTGACGGACAAGGGGGATTGGAACACACCTTC.

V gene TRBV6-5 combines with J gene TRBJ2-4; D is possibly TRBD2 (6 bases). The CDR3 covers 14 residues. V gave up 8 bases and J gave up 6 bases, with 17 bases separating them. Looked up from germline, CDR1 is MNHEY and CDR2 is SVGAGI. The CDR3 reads CASRRVLGGNIQYF. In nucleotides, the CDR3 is TGTGCCAGCCGGAGGGTTCTCGGGGGAAACATTCAGTACTTC.

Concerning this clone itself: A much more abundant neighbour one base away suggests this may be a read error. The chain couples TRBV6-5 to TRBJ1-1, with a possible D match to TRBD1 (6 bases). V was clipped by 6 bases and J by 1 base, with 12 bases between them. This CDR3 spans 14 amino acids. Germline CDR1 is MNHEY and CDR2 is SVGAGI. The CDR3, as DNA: TGTGCCAGCAGCCTAGACAGGAAGAACACTGAAGCTTTCTTT. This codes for CASSLDRKNTEAFF.

CDR3 region: CASSLPAAESYQPQHF. The DNA for the CDR3 is TGTGCCAGCAGTTTACCGGCGGCCGAGTCCTATCAGCCCCAGCATTTT. The V gene is TRBV28, the J gene TRBJ1-5; D is uncertain. V dropped 2 bases and J dropped 5 bases, with 16 bases sitting between them. Germline V gene data show CDR1 as MDHEN and CDR2 as SYDVKM. The CDR3 spans 16 residues.

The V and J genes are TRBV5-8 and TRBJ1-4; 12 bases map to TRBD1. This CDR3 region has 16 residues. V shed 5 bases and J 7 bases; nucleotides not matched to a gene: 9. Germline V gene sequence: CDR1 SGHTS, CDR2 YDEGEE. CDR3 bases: TGTGCCAGCAGACCGGGACAGGGGGCTTTCGGTGAAAAACTGTTTTTT. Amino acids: CASRPGQGAFGEKLFF.

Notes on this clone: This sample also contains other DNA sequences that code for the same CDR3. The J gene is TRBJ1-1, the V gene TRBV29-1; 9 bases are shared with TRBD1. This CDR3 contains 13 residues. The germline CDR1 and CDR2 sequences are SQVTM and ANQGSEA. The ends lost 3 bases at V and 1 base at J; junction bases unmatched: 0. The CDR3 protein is CSVEDRGNTEAFF. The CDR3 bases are TGCAGCGTTGAGGACAGGGGGAACACTGAAGCTTTCTTT.

CDR3 residues: CASSSRTGVGEQYF. The CDR3 nucleotides are TGTGCCAGCAGTTCCCGGACAGGGGTGGGCGAGCAGTACTTC. The chain carries TRBV28 and TRBJ2-7, with 9 bases lining up with TRBD1. The V gene end was trimmed by 4 bases and the J gene end by 6 bases; junction bases not matched to a gene: 7. The length of the CDR3 is 14 residues. CDR1 and CDR2 from the germline V gene are MDHEN and SYDVKM.

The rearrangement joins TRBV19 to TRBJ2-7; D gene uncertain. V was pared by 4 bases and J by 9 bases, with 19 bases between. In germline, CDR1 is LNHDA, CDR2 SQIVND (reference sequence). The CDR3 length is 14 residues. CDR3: CASSKAAGSIGQYF. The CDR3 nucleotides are TGTGCCAGTAGTAAGGCGGCTGGAAGTATAGGGCAGTACTTC.

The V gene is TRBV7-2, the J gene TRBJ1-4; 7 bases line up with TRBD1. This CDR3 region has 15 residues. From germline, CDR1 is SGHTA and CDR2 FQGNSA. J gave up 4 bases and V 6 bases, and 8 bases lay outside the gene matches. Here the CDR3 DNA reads TGTGCCAGCAGGGCCACAGGGGCCATTAATGAAAAACTGTTTTTT. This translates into CASRATGAINEKLFF.